This TCR beta chain was identified during a study of cytomegalovirus exposure and HLA in healthy donors. Points from the study as a whole: What a later analysis showed was that several of the most significant clusters appeared linked to common viral pathogens.

This CDR3 is built from 12 residues. CDR1 is SEHNR, CDR2 FQNEAQ, per germline (reference sequence). V trimming: 5 bases; J trimming: 7 bases; junction bases outside the gene matches: 4. This clone has only one observation. Its specificity is not known. Both 60 Vbeta primers and 13 Jbeta primers went into the PCR. TCRdb keeps only in-frame clones here, not all; method: immunoSEQ multiplex PCR. This sample has hundreds of thousands of clones; around 80% occur once, and the top ten carry roughly 2.5%. The receptor was derived from a woman in her fifties or sixties in good health and CMV-seropositive. The sample was PBMCs. This sequence joins TRBV7-9 and TRBJ1-2; TRBD1 matches at 7 bases. The CDR3 DNA follows: TGTGCCAGCAGCATGGGACAGTTTGGCTACACCTTC. Its translation: CASSMGQFGYTF.